A selection of T cell receptor beta chains follows, all from one sample in a study of T cell repertoires in cytomegalovirus infection. MiXCR was run by TCRdb on the reads, yielding one entry per CDR3 protein. The data show approximately 990,000 distinct CDR3 sequences, with about a third seen just once and about 14% held by the top ten. The antigens these receptors bind are not known. The sequencing used cultured CD8+ T cells from PBMCs, collected from culture after CMV antigen stimulation. Every receptor here comes from a human donor in good health (CMV status not recorded). Some clones in this sample may be carry-over from other donors' samples. Each CDR3 is given without its conserved first and last residue. For some rows the clone size is stated as once, few or many, or as a class when expanded; others skip it.

j_call: TRBJ2-1; v_call: TRBV6-2/TRBV6-3; clone_size: few; cdr3_aa: ASHHLAGDSYNEQF
j_call: TRBJ2-1; v_call: TRBV7-6; clone_size: NA; cdr3_aa: ASSLMSLYNEQF
j_call: TRBJ1-5; v_call: TRBV7-2; clone_size: many; cdr3_aa: ASSLEAGDNQPQH
j_call: TRBJ1-4; v_call: TRBV4-1; clone_size: NA; cdr3_aa: ASPNPQGALVEKLF
j_call: TRBJ1-2; v_call: TRBV7-2; clone_size: few; cdr3_aa: ASSLEVDRGRNGYT
j_call: TRBJ2-1; v_call: TRBV9; clone_size: NA; cdr3_aa: ASSVGGAHYNEQF
j_call: TRBJ1-2; v_call: TRBV12-3/TRBV12-4; clone_size: few; cdr3_aa: ASSMDRVTGYT
j_call: TRBJ2-3; v_call: TRBV9; clone_size: NA; cdr3_aa: ASSIAGGSTDTQY
j_call: TRBJ1-5; v_call: TRBV12-3/TRBV12-4; clone_size: once; cdr3_aa: ASSLGQTYQSQH
j_call: TRBJ2-1; v_call: TRBV6-6; clone_size: few; cdr3_aa: ASTRQGKTYNEQF
j_call: TRBJ1-5; v_call: TRBV19; clone_size: NA; cdr3_aa: ASRAGQVANQPQH
j_call: TRBJ2-1; v_call: TRBV19; clone_size: NA; cdr3_aa: ASSISSVWDEQF
j_call: TRBJ1-1; v_call: TRBV28; clone_size: NA; cdr3_aa: ASQRKEWNTEAF